The rows below give T cell receptor beta chains drawn from one sample of a study of early T cells in non-severe SARS-CoV-2 infection. Each CDR3 protein gets one entry after TCRdb re-called the 5' RACE reads with MiXCR. The sample yields about 72,000 distinct CDR3 sequences, approximately 10% seen once. Sample: whole blood. Receptor source: an adult who was a healthcare worker with PCR-confirmed SARS-CoV-2 infection or an uninfected control (not recorded which). Each CDR3 is given with its conserved first and last residue. The D gene is left open where the match is weak. Clone sizes are given selectively: once, few, many, or a class where the clone is expanded.

TRBV9,few,17,.,TRBJ2-6,TGTGCCAGCAGCGCTGGGTTATCAGGCTCTGGGGCCAACGTCCTGACTTTC,CASSAGLSGSGANVLTF
TRBV12-3/TRBV12-4,few,13,.,TRBJ1-4,TGTGCCAGCAGTTGGACCCAAGGCGAAAAACTGTTTTTT,CASSWTQGEKLFF
TRBV6-6,few,17,.,TRBJ2-5,TGTGCCAGCAGTTATTTCAGGGGACGAGGTTACCAAGAGACCCAGTACTTC,CASSYFRGRGYQETQYF
TRBV27,few,15,.,TRBJ2-2,TGTGCCAGCAGTTTATCTTTCGCTGAGGTCGGGGAGCTGTTTTTT,CASSLSFAEVGELFF
TRBV20-1,few,15,TRBD1,TRBJ1-2,TGCAGTGCTAGAGATCTCGGCAGGGGGCACGGTGGCTACACCTTC,CSARDLGRGHGGYTF
TRBV7-2,many,18,TRBD2,TRBJ2-2,TGTGCCAGCAGCTTAAATATCGGACTAGCGGGAGAGAGGGAGGAGCTGTTTTTT,CASSLNIGLAGEREELFF
TRBV9,few,14,.,TRBJ2-7,TGTGCCAGCAGCGGGGTGACAGGAAAATACGAGCAGTACTTC,CASSGVTGKYEQYF
TRBV12-3/TRBV12-4,.,15,.,TRBJ2-7,TGTGCCAGCAGTTTAAGCCCCTGGCAGGGCTACGAGCAGTACTTC,CASSLSPWQGYEQYF
TRBV6-1,few,16,TRBD2,TRBJ2-1,TGTGCCAGCAGGTCCGGGACTAGCGGGAGTGGGGATGAGCAGTTCTTC,CASRSGTSGSGDEQFF
TRBV7-2,many,15,TRBD2,TRBJ2-1,TGTGCCAGCAGCGTACTAGCGGGAGGAAGGAATGAGCAGTTCTTC,CASSVLAGGRNEQFF
TRBV5-1,few,15,.,TRBJ2-6,TGCGCCAGCAGCTTGGGCGGTCCCGGGGCCAACGTCCTGACTTTC,CASSLGGPGANVLTF